This TCR beta chain came from a study of human thymus T cells. Germline values: CDR1 SGHDN, CDR2 FVKESK. This CDR3 comprises 13 residues. V shed 4 bases and J shed 0 bases, with 7 bases lying between them. The protocol was immunoSEQ multiplex PCR, while the TCRdb copy is restricted to in-frame clones and leaves out a portion. The sample gives 60,000 to 75,000 clones, approximately 95% of which show up once; around 0.03% is in the top ten. Resections from corrective heart surgery provided thymus tissue. Sequencing was done on a sample of thymus tissue. The V gene is TRBV14, the J gene TRBJ2-7; D could derive from TRBD1 or TRBD2 (5 bases each). The source is a girl less than two years old with a congenital heart defect but otherwise immunologically healthy. In DNA, the CDR3 is TGTGCCAGCAGCCGGGACGTCTCCTACGAGCAGTACTTC. Encoded protein: CASSRDVSYEQYF.